This entry is about one TCR beta chain. The table lists this clone with a few counts. What antigen it recognizes has not been identified. One base away there is no much larger clone; base qualities are not given. This record comes from a study of cytomegalovirus exposure and HLA in healthy donors (dated by TCRdb to 2017 to 2019). In terms of the full investigation: An earlier analysis of a few hundred of the donors reported around 280 Gb of sequence data and 100 million to 120 million unique TCR beta sequences obtained from approximately 180 million T cells. The number of donors typed differed by locus, with about 629-640 for A, B, C, DRB1 and DQB1, more than 500 for DQA1, 600 to 610 for DPA1, and around 460 for DPB1. A handful of DR-DQ haplotypes were handled as single units for association and clustering because linkage in the cohort was strong. HLA typing included class I and class II loci at four-digit resolution. The study profiled the T cell repertoires of some 610 subjects by immunosequencing and related them to cytomegalovirus serostatus. Every discovery cohort repertoire had been produced on one sequencing platform. Roughly 300 gigabases of sequencing data and tens of millions of unique TCR sequences were included in an early release covering about 600 HLA-typed donors. In a later genetic analysis, genome-wide SNP genotypes for about three fifths of the 666 donors were used, and that subset was treated as a discovery cohort. To decide whether each TCR beta V gene segment behaved as functional or pseudogenic, an earlier analysis of some 600 of the donors relied on high-throughput TCR beta sequencing. Donor age, sex, ethnicity and CMV serostatus were compiled together with the repertoire data. Rather than using new phenotypic data, the later analysis identified candidate immune exposures from TCR beta sequences and from how often those sequences occurred across donors. On average, around 240,000 unique TCR beta nucleotide sequences were sequenced per donor among a few hundred genotyped donors of the cohort, with roughly 18% of those sequences being non-productive. The aim of the study was to test whether cataloging public T cell receptors could identify signatures of past pathogen exposure. To predict cytomegalovirus infection status, the study brought together high-throughput TCR immunosequencing, statistical association of individual TCRs with disease status, and machine learning. A later analysis re-analyzed previously published TCR beta repertoires from 666 donors and added high-resolution HLA genotyping to study TCR occurrence patterns. In addition to the first cohort of approximately 670 subjects, a separate validation cohort of approximately 130 different subjects was used. Of the 398 genotyped donors, around 81% fell in the genetic ancestry cluster associated with self-reported Caucasian donors. Broad study findings and their caveats: A further reported finding was that TCR beta sequences accurately predicted the HLA-A and HLA-B alleles for most subjects in the first cohort. CMV serostatus was the only immune exposure information available for the cohort. Compared with equally common non-associated chains, HLA-associated TCR beta chains in a later analysis were more clonally expanded and had lower generation probabilities. V-gene and J-gene trimming of TCR beta chains was associated with a missense DCLRE1C variant in a later genetic analysis, and the association was replicated in an independent cohort. According to a later genetic analysis, donors in an Asian-associated ancestry cluster had fewer N-insertions in productive TCRs than the roughly 660-donor mean. According to a later analysis, most CMV-associated TCR beta chains appeared to be HLA-restricted, and the HLA associations seemed to be driven largely by CMV exposure. Most TCR sequences were observed very rarely across donors, whereas some public TCRs were present in many individuals. Cytomegalovirus status was reported to be diagnosed by the classifier with high specificity and sensitivity in both the original and validation cohorts. In vitro tests confirmed that a few of the cytomegalovirus-associated TCR beta chains recognize cytomegalovirus antigens. Because HLA typing was unavailable for some donors at each locus, only the typed subset was used in association tests. The 87-base-pair reads could not distinguish some IMGT-functional V segments, including TRBV6-2 and TRBV6-3, so those segments were excluded. A cluster of highly shared sequence variants was judged likely to represent a technical artifact of the sequencing pipeline. In this cohort, only TCR beta chains were sequenced, and detectable features were limited by the absence of alpha or paired-chain data. The study gave a list of 150 to 200 TCR beta chains associated with cytomegalovirus. Sequencing depth was assumed to be roughly uniform across donors in the presence/absence analyses, though that assumption may not hold. When HLA alleles, especially DR and DQ, strongly co-occurred, TCR associations were difficult to assign to individual alleles. Because counts were too low, roughly 18 rarely observed V segments, including chromosome 9 orphons, were left out of the earlier analysis of 500 to 750 of the donors. Correlated functional status among segregating V segments might reflect linkage disequilibrium, but an unknown experimental factor could not be ruled out. In an earlier analysis of around 600 of the donors, most TCR beta V segments were observed in productive rearrangements about 90% or about 30% of the time, broadly matching IMGT annotations. A later analysis associated approximately 17,000 TCR beta sequences with specific HLA alleles at a false discovery rate of 0.05. The authors suggested that the approach could potentially be generalized to other disease states and immunological phenotypes. A later analysis reported that several top co-occurrence clusters appeared linked to parvovirus B19, influenza, CMV and Epstein-Barr virus. According to a later analysis, TCR association rates differed among HLA loci, with DRB1 alleles showing the most associated TCRs and HLA-C alleles showing the fewest.

Including the terminal cysteine and phenylalanine, the CDR3 comprises 13 residues. The retained sequence is limited to the CDR3, 39 bases, with the frame set at the first base. Based on the germline V gene (reference sequence), the CDR1 and CDR2 sequences are MNHEY and SMNVEV. V gives up 0 bases and J gives up 8 bases, and the segment between their germline ends measures 10 bases. The cohort consisted of hundreds of healthy bone marrow donors. All cohort members were sampled while nominally healthy, although unrecorded immune exposures were likely present. The donor was CMV seronegative and belonged to the group of around 400 seronegative cohort members. Every donor gave a peripheral blood sample, and the peripheral blood mononuclear cells from that sample were used for TCR beta sequencing. The Qiagen DNeasy Blood Extraction Kit was used to extract genomic DNA from the blood cell samples. The method was the immunoSEQ multiplex PCR assay. The multiplex PCR relied on a mix of 60 forward primers for TCR Vbeta segments and 13 reverse primers for TCR Jbeta segments. The CDR3 region of rearranged TCR beta genes was amplified from genomic DNA by a multiplex PCR assay. The amplified TCR beta libraries were sequenced on the Illumina HiSeq System as 87-base-pair reads. For the original study's pipeline: Across the 500 to 750 repertoires, a later analysis counted roughly 77 million unique TCR beta chains, around 11 million of which were shared by at least two donors. Raw reads were error-corrected and collapsed into unique sequences by a nearest-neighbor algorithm in which closely related sequences were merged to remove PCR and sequencing errors. Alignment of CDR3 sequences to IMGT reference sequences was used to assign V, D and J gene segments. Each retained sequence needed at least a six-nucleotide match to both a V gene segment and a J gene segment. A rearrangement was called productive if the CDR3 had no stop codons and remained in frame with V and J, and every other rearrangement was called non-productive. Following IMGT convention, CDR3 was defined as the stretch from the second conserved V-encoded cysteine to the conserved J-encoded phenylalanine. The earlier analysis of about 610 of the donors excluded any sequence lacking an unambiguous match to a single V gene segment. An earlier analysis of a few hundred of the donors classified V segments as functional when productive rearrangements were above 56.7% and as segregating when the standard deviation between donors was above 5%. A statistical classification framework was built to diagnose cytomegalovirus status from the catalog of TCR beta chain sequences. In a later analysis, V and J genes were assigned by comparing TCR nucleotide sequences against IMGT/GENE-DB human TR gene sequences. The TCRdist pipeline was used in a later analysis to assign CDR3 sequences and most-parsimonious VDJ recombination scenarios. In a later analysis, each TCR beta chain was defined by its CDR3 amino acid sequence together with its V-gene family, and reads without a unique V-gene family were excluded. To address suspected cross-contamination and a sequencing artifact, a later analysis removed under 600 highly shared, low-generation-probability nucleotide sequences. A later analysis calculated a clonal expansion index for each public chain from normalized within-repertoire ranks of inferred template counts. In a later analysis, generation probabilities were computed with a VDJ recombination model fitted to out-of-frame rearrangements, and the resulting probabilities were checked against IGoR. In a later analysis, hypergeometric tests were used to score TCR-TCR, TCR-HLA and TCR-CMV co-occurrence, with a repertoire-size bias correction applied to TCR pairs. In a later analysis, false discovery rates were estimated by permuting HLA or CMV assignments 20 times. In a later analysis, co-occurring TCRs were grouped with DBSCAN, and TCRdist sequence similarity was added when clustering was performed within HLA-allele-positive subsets. For co-occurrence clustering, repertoires with fewer than 30,000 or more than 120,000 public chains were excluded, along with 4 to 6 repertoires with anomalous nucleotide sharing. TCRdb's version of the immuneACCESS table is confined to in-frame rearrangements and falls short of the full clone set. An unresolved V gene accounts for under half of the shortfall where checked; the remainder is of unknown origin. The V and J calls and clone size were taken over from that table, and D and trimming were inferred from the DNA. A total of over 50,000 clones appear in this sample, about four fifths of them only once. Clones ranked in the top ten supply around 1.7% of the sample.

The sample comprised PBMCs. This chain is built from TRBV27 and TRBJ1-2; a tentative D call is TRBD1 (6 bases match). This receptor was taken from a man aged 35 to 55 in good health and CMV-seronegative. The bases read TGTGCCAGCAGTTTATCGGTGACAGGAGGCTACACCTTC. Translated, this gives CASSLSVTGGYTF.